This T cell receptor (beta chain) derives from a study of cytomegalovirus exposure and HLA in healthy donors. PCR used 60 Vbeta primers and 13 Jbeta primers. Profiling relied on immunoSEQ multiplex PCR, and the TCRdb table lists in-frame clones only, not all of them. The table has approximately 150,000 clones, approximately 86% seen once. The CDR3 runs to 16 residues. Germline assignment: CDR1 SGHVS and CDR2 FNYEAQ. Trimming at V came to 1 base and at J to 7 bases, leaving 11 bases not matched to a gene. The chain recombines TRBV7-6 with TRBJ2-7; 9 bases line up with TRBD2. This sequence originates from a middle-aged woman in good health and CMV-seronegative. Sample: PBMCs. Here the CDR3 reads CASSLVTSGLMGEQYF. CDR3 nucleotide sequence: TGTGCCAGCAGCTTAGTCACTAGCGGGCTGATGGGAGAGCAGTACTTC.